Included here is one T cell receptor beta chain sequence, with context. Its antigen is not identified. Some clones are missing from TCRdb's copy, which holds only in-frame ones; the method was immunoSEQ multiplex PCR. Altogether 14,000 to 15,000 clones are present, roughly 69% being singletons, with the ten largest covering over 8.5%. This entry is derived from a study of PD-1 blockade in classical Hodgkin lymphoma. Each patient experienced a relapse that followed autologous stem cell transplantation, and brentuximab vedotin exposure varied. Overall study findings and caveats: Compared with baseline, CD4+ but not CD8+ TCR diversity had risen significantly by C4D1.

This sequence originates from a human donor with classical Hodgkin lymphoma. The material was peripheral blood mononuclear cells (PBMCs), obtained at baseline.

The CDR3 DNA sequence: TGTGCCAGCAGCTTTGGGGGACAATCACCCCTCCACTTT. Its translation: CASSFGGQSPLHF. V is TRBV5-6 and J is TRBJ1-6, with a possible D match to TRBD1 (6 bases). The CDR3 length is 13 residues. V was pared by 2 bases and J by 10 bases, with 10 bases between. Germline values: CDR1 SGHDT, CDR2 YYEEEE.